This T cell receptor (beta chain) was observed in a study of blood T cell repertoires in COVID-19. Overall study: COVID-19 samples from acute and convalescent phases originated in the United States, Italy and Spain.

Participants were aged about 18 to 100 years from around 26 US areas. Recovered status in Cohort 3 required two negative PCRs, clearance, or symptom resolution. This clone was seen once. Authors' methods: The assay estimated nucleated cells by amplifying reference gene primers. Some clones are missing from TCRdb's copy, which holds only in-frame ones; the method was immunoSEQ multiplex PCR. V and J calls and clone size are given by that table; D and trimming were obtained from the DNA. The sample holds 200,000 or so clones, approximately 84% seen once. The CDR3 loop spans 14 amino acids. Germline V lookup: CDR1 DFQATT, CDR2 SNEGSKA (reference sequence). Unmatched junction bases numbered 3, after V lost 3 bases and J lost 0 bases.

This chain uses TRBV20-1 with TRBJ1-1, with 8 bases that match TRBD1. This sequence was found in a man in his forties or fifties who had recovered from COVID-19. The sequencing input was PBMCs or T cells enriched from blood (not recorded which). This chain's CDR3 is CSASGQGLNTEAFF. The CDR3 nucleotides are TGCAGTGCTAGTGGACAGGGTTTGAACACTGAAGCTTTCTTT.